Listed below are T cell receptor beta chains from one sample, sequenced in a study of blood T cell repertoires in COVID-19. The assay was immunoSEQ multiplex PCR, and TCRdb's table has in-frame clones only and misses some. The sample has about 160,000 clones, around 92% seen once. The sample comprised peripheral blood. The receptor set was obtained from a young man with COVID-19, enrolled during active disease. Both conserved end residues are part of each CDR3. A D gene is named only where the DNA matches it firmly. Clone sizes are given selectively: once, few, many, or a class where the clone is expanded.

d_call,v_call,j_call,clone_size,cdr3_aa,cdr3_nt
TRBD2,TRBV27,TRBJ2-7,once,CASSPRLAGSYEQYF,TGTGCCAGCAGTCCGAGACTAGCGGGTTCCTACGAGCAGTACTTC
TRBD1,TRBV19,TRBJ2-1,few,CASSMTGRNEQFF,TGTGCCAGTAGTATGACAGGGAGAAATGAGCAGTTCTTC
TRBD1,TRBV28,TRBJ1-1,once,CASSLGTGNTEAFF,TGTGCCAGCAGTTTAGGGACAGGGAACACTGAAGCTTTCTTT
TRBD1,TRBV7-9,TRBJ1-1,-,CAISDRGGPNTEAFF,TGTGCCATCTCGGACAGGGGGGGACCCAACACTGAAGCTTTCTTT
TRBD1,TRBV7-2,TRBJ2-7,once,CASSHRTGGSYEQYF,TGTGCCAGCAGCCACCGGACAGGGGGCTCCTACGAGCAGTACTTC
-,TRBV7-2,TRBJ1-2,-,CASSLLEGYTF,TGTGCCAGCAGCTTATTAGAAGGCTACACCTTC
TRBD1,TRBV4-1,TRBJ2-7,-,CASSPFGTGVSNEQYF,TGCGCCAGCAGCCCATTTGGGACAGGGGTTTCCAACGAGCAGTACTTC
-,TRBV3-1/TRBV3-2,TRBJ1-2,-,CASSHKSGESLVVGYGYTF,TGTGCCAGCAGCCATAAATCGGGGGAATCTTTGGTAGTTGGCTATGGCTACACCTTC
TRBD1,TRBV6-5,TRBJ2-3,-,CASRSRQGQDTQYF,TGTGCCAGCAGATCCCGACAGGGGCAAGATACGCAGTATTTT
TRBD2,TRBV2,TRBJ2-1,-,CASSEYLAGVYNEQFF,TGTGCCAGCAGTGAATACCTAGCGGGGGTTTACAATGAGCAGTTCTTC
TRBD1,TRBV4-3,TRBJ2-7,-,CASSQKTGEPYEQYF,TGCGCCAGCAGCCAAAAAACAGGGGAGCCCTACGAGCAGTACTTC
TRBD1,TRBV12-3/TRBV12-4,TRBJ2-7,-,CASSPQGAYEQYF,TGTGCCAGCAGTCCACAGGGGGCCTACGAGCAGTACTTC
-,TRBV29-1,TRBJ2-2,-,CSVVGGVAGELFF,TGCAGCGTTGTAGGAGGTGTGGCGGGGGAGCTGTTTTTT
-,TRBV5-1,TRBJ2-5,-,CASSLAVYQETQYF,TGCGCCAGCAGCTTGGCCGTCTACCAAGAGACCCAGTACTTC
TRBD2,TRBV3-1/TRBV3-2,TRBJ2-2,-,CASSRERTGTGGPGELFF,TGTGCCAGCAGCCGCGAAAGAACAGGGACGGGAGGGCCCGGGGAGCTGTTTTTT
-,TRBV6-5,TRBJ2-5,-,CASSYSSGRGETQYF,TGTGCCAGCAGTTACTCTTCGGGTCGGGGAGAGACCCAGTACTTC
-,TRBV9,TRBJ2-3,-,CASSPARGNLPDTQYF,TGTGCCAGCAGCCCTGCCCGGGGGAACCTACCAGATACGCAGTATTTT
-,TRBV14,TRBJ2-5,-,CASSQRYQETQYF,TGTGCCAGCAGCCAGCGGTATCAAGAGACCCAGTACTTC
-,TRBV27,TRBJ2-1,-,CASSLKPGARGNEQFF,TGTGCCAGCAGTTTAAAACCGGGAGCTCGGGGCAATGAGCAGTTCTTC
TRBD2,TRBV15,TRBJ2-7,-,CATSRGGEGGLYEQYF,TGTGCCACCAGCAGAGGTGGGGAGGGAGGGCTCTACGAGCAGTACTTC
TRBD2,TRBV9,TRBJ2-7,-,CASSAVAGDSYEQYF,TGTGCCAGCAGCGCGGTAGCGGGAGACTCCTACGAGCAGTACTTC
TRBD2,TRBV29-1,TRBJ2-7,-,CSVKGLAFEGGYEQYF,TGCAGCGTTAAGGGACTAGCTTTTGAGGGAGGCTACGAGCAGTACTTC
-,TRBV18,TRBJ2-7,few,CASSRSREGPYEQYF,TGTGCCAGCTCGCGTTCCAGGGAAGGTCCCTACGAGCAGTACTTC
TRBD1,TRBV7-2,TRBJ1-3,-,CASSFTGDGNTIYF,TGTGCCAGCAGCTTTACAGGGGACGGAAACACCATATATTTT
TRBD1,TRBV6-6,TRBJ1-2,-,CASSYTGVQYGYTF,TGTGCCAGCAGTTACACAGGGGTCCAATATGGCTACACCTTC
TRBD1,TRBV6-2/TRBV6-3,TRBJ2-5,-,CASSQQGVQETQYF,TGTGCCAGCAGTCAACAGGGGGTTCAAGAGACCCAGTACTTC
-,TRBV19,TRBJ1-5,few,CASMDTDSNQPQHF,TGTGCCAGTATGGACACGGATAGCAATCAGCCCCAGCATTTT
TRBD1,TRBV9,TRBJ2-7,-,CASTGQGIFPNVYEQYF,TGTGCCAGCACGGGACAGGGAATTTTCCCCAATGTGTACGAGCAGTACTTC
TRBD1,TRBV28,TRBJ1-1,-,CASSWGQANTEAFF,TGTGCCAGCAGTTGGGGACAGGCGAACACTGAAGCTTTCTTT
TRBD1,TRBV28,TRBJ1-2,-,CASRAGGEYGYTF,TGTGCCAGCAGAGCAGGGGGCGAGTATGGCTACACCTTC
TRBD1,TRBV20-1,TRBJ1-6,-,CSAGGQGNSPLHF,TGCAGTGCTGGTGGACAGGGGAATTCACCCCTCCACTTT
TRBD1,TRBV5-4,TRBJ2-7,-,CASSSQGARAYEQYF,TGTGCCAGCAGCTCGCAGGGGGCGAGGGCGTACGAGCAGTACTTC
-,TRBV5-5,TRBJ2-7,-,CASSLSAGSYEQYF,TGTGCCAGCAGCTTGTCCGCAGGCTCCTACGAGCAGTACTTC
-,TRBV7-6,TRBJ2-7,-,CASSFSGEFEVKSYEQYF,TGTGCCAGCAGCTTCTCGGGGGAATTTGAGGTTAAGTCCTACGAGCAGTACTTC
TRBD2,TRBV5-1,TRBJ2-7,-,CASSRLAGGFREQYF,TGCGCCAGCAGCAGGCTAGCGGGGGGCTTTAGAGAGCAGTACTTC
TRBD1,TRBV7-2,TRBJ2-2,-,CASSSRQGADTGELFF,TGTGCCAGCAGCTCCCGACAGGGGGCTGACACCGGGGAGCTGTTTTTT
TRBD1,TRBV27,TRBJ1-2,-,CASSIRTGANYGYTF,TGTGCCAGCAGTATCAGGACAGGGGCGAACTATGGCTACACCTTC
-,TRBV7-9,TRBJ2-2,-,CASSLAAGYNTGELFF,TGTGCCAGCAGCTTAGCGGCAGGGTACAACACCGGGGAGCTGTTTTTT
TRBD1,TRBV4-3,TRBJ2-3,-,CASSQAWTGGFPDTQYF,TGCGCCAGCAGCCAAGCCTGGACAGGGGGCTTCCCGGATACGCAGTATTTT
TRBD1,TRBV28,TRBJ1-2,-,CASSRDSTNYGYTF,TGTGCCAGCAGCCGGGACAGTACTAACTATGGCTACACCTTC
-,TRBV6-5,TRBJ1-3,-,CASSYSTNAGGNTIYF,TGTGCCAGCAGTTACTCTACCAATGCGGGGGGAAACACCATATATTTT
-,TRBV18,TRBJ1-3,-,CASSPRQAGNTIYF,TGTGCCAGCTCACCACGGCAGGCTGGAAACACCATATATTTT